The entry below describes one TCR beta chain. As handled by the study authors: Researchers report that nucleated cell counts were estimated from reference gene primer amplification. The data were produced by immunoSEQ multiplex PCR, yet TCRdb's version contains in-frame clones alone and is incomplete. The V and J calls and clone size come from that table; D and trimming were worked out from the DNA. Among 80,000 to 95,000 clones listed, more than 75% were seen once. The CDR3 runs to 13 residues. V shed 10 bases, J shed 7 bases, and the junction held 7 bases outside the gene matches. Germline loops: CDR1 KGHDR, CDR2 SFDVKD. This specimen belongs to a study of blood T cell repertoires in COVID-19. Study-level information: Samples taken during acute and convalescent COVID-19 were collected in the United States, Italy and Spain. Sources were T cells, B-cell-depleted T cells, or PBMCs; the material itself was cDNA or gDNA.

The sample consisted of peripheral blood. This sequence joins TRBV24-1 and TRBJ2-3; 10 positions match TRBD2. The TCR was taken from a woman between 65 and 79 years old with acute or convalescent COVID-19. CDR3 sequence: CATMASGGNTQYF. CDR3 in DNA: TGTGCCACAATGGCTAGCGGGGGAAATACGCAGTATTTT.